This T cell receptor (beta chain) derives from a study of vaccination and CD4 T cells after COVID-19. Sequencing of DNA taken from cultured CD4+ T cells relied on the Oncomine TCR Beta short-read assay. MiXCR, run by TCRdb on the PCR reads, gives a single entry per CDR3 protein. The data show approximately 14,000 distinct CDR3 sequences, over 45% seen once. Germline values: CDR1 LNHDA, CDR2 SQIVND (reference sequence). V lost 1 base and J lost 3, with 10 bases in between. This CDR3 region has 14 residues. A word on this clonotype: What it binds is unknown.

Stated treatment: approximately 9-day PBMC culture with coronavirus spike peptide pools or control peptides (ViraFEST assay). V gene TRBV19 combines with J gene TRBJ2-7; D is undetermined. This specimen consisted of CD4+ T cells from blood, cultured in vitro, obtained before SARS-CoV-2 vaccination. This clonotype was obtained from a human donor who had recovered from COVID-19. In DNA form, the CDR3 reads TGTGCCAGTAGTATAGGGCAGCTTGGCTACGAGCAGTACTTC. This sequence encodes CASSIGQLGYEQYF.